The 9 T cell receptor beta chains given below trace back to one sample, sequenced in a study of cytomegalovirus exposure and HLA in healthy donors. This PCR relied on a set of 60 Vbeta primers and 13 Jbeta primers. Clones were sequenced by immunoSEQ multiplex PCR, and TCRdb holds only the in-frame ones, with some missing. The sample consists of around 170,000 clones, 60% to 85% of them appearing once. The sample was PBMCs. The source of these receptors is a man in his forties in good health and CMV-seronegative.

The chain uses TRBV6-4 and TRBJ1-5, with D tentatively TRBD1 (5 bases). The germline gives CDR1 MRHNA, CDR2 SNTAGT. V lost 4 bases and J 5 bases, leaving 9 bases between the germline ends. The CDR3 runs to 13 residues. The CDR3 sequence: CASSVRADQPQHF. CDR3 DNA sequence: TGTGCCAGCAGTGTCAGGGCAGATCAGCCCCAGCATTTT.

This clone was seen just once. The V and J genes are TRBV11-2 and TRBJ1-1, with 7 bases matching TRBD1. V lost 3 bases to trimming and J lost 10 bases; unmatched junction nucleotides: 2. This CDR3 spans 11 amino acids. Germline values: CDR1 SGHAT, CDR2 FQNNGV. CDR3 sequence (DNA): TGTGCCAGCAGCTTTGCAGGGGGAGCTTTCTTT. Translating it yields CASSFAGGAFF.

The genes are TRBV7-3 and TRBJ2-6, with 8 nucleotides matching TRBD1. V lost 0 bases to trimming and J lost 1 base; unmatched junction nucleotides: 2. CDR1 SGHTA and CDR2 FQGTGA come from the germline V gene. The CDR3 contains 17 residues. CDR3 in amino acids: CASSLTGQASGANVLTF. CDR3 coding DNA: TGTGCCAGCAGCTTAACGGGACAGGCGTCTGGGGCCAACGTCCTGACTTTC. Full variable domain (missing parts from reference TRBV7-3 and TRBJ2-6): GAGVSQTPSNKVTEKGKYVELRCDPISGHTALYWYRQSLGQGPEFLIYFQGTGAADDSGLPNDRFFAVRPEGSVSTLKIQRTERGDSAVYLCASSLTGQASGANVLTFGAGSRLTVL.

The genes are TRBV7-9 and TRBJ2-7, with D perhaps matching TRBD2 (5 bases). The V end was cut by 5 bases, the J end by 6 bases, with 20 bases between. This CDR3 region has 15 residues. The V gene's germline CDR1 is SEHNR and CDR2 FQNEAQ (reference sequence). Here the CDR3 reads CASSPKRVPFFEQYF. CDR3 DNA sequence: TGTGCCAGCAGCCCGAAGAGGGTCCCTTTTTTCGAGCAGTACTTC.

This clone was found a few times. This chain connects TRBV19 to TRBJ1-3, with D perhaps matching TRBD1 (6 bases). The CDR3 is made up of 17 amino acids. Trimming shortened V by 2 bases and J by 0 bases, and 14 bases separated the two germline ends. Germline assignment: CDR1 LNHDA and CDR2 SQIVND (reference sequence). CDR3 bases: TGTGCCAGTAGTATATTGACAGGTACGAACTCTGGAAACACCATATATTTT. This sequence encodes CASSILTGTNSGNTIYF.

The J gene is TRBJ2-2, the V gene TRBV5-4; maybe TRBD1 (5 bases). V was trimmed by 4 bases and J by 3 bases, leaving 19 bases between them. Germline V gene lookup returns CDR1 SGHNT and CDR2 YYREEE (reference sequence). The CDR3 spans 17 residues. In nucleotides, the CDR3 is TGTGCCAGCAGCGGGGCAGAGTCTTCGGCTTACACCGGGGAGCTGTTTTTT. Its protein product is CASSGAESSAYTGELFF. The complete variable domain, with remaining parts taken from reference TRBV5-4 and TRBJ2-2, reads ETGVTQSPTHLIKTRGQQVTLRCSSQSGHNTVSWYQQALGQGPQFIFQYYREEENGRGNFPPRFSGLQFPNYSSELNVNALELDDSALYLCASSGAESSAYTGELFFGEGSRLTVL.

The table lists this clone with a count of one. The rearrangement links TRBV7-2 to TRBJ1-1; 9 bases align to TRBD1. The V gene end was trimmed by 4 bases and the J gene end by 4 bases; junction bases not matched to a gene: 7. The CDR3 length is 15 residues. The germline gives CDR1 SGHTA, CDR2 FQGNSA. CDR3 in amino acids: CASSSRQGVGTEAFF. The CDR3 DNA sequence: TGTGCCAGCAGCTCACGACAGGGGGTGGGCACTGAAGCTTTCTTT. The variable domain in full, with the rest retrieved from reference TRBV7-2 and TRBJ1-1, is GAGVSQSPSNKVTEKGKDVELRCDPISGHTALYWYRQSLGQGLEFLIYFQGNSAPDKSGLPSDRFSAERTGGSVSTLTIQRTQQEDSAVYLCASSSRQGVGTEAFFGQGTRLTVV.

The chain couples TRBV5-4 to TRBJ2-5; TRBD1 might be the D (5 bases). Germline V gives CDR1 SGHNT, CDR2 YYREEE (reference sequence). With 4 bases removed from V and 4 bases from J, the gap between germline ends came to 11 bases. The CDR3 sequence is 13 residues long. This CDR3 reads CASSPTQGETQYF. The CDR3, as DNA: TGTGCCAGCAGCCCGACCCAGGGAGAGACCCAGTACTTC.

This clone was seen a few times. The V call is TRBV19, the J call TRBJ2-3; 8 nucleotides line up with TRBD2. The CDR3 contains 14 residues. The V gene end was trimmed by 6 bases and the J gene end by 5 bases; junction bases not matched to a gene: 7. Germline V gene lookup returns CDR1 LNHDA and CDR2 SQIVND (reference sequence). CDR3 in amino acids: CASSWNGRVDTQYF. In DNA, the CDR3 is TGTGCCAGTAGCTGGAACGGGAGGGTAGATACGCAGTATTTT.